What follows are 4 T cell receptor beta chains derived from one specimen sequenced in a study of beta chain features in type 1 diabetes. The study reverse transcribed the entire isolated RNA, so it sequenced expressed TCRB transcripts. Method: immunoSEQ multiplex PCR; TCRdb's copy keeps in-frame clones and lacks some. The data hold 400,000 or so clones, with around 13% observed a single time. Findings and limits, study-wide: Moderate yet significant TCRB CDR3 shortening was seen in Type 1 diabetes patients in all four CD4+ subsets.

No antigen is known for these receptors. The source material was naive CD4+ T cells from blood. The receptors here all came from a woman under 30 with type 1 diabetes.

The CDR3 protein is CASGPSWGLYEQYF. In DNA form, the CDR3 reads TGTGCTAGTGGTCCTAGCTGGGGGCTGTACGAGCAGTACTTC. The chain has TRBV12-5 and TRBJ2-7; maybe TRBD1 (6 bases). CDR1 and CDR2 from the germline V gene are LGHNT and FRNRAP. Between the trimmed V and J ends, which lost 5 bases and 4 bases, there was a span of 15 bases. This CDR3 is built from 14 residues.

CDR3 residues: CASSLGGRKGEQYF. In DNA form, the CDR3 reads TGTGCCAGCAGCTTAGGCGGGAGGAAGGGCGAGCAGTACTTC. The chain is built from TRBV7-9 and TRBJ2-7; 8 bases match TRBD2. The length of the CDR3 is 14 residues. V lost 1 base and J lost 6; bases outside the gene matches: 5. Per germline, CDR1 SEHNR and CDR2 FQNEAQ (reference sequence).

This clone occurred a few times. The rearrangement uses TRBV28 and TRBJ2-2; the D is unclear. This CDR3 region has 13 residues. V was pared by 7 bases and J by 8 bases, with 14 bases between. Germline V gene data show CDR1 as MDHEN and CDR2 as SYDVKM. The CDR3 region has the DNA TGTGCCAGCACCTTCCCATGGAGAGGGGAGCTGTTTTTT. As protein: CASTFPWRGELFF.

The rearrangement links TRBV15 to TRBJ2-6; maybe TRBD1 (6 bases). V was clipped by 7 bases and J by 1 base, with 11 bases between them. The CDR3 runs to 15 residues. Germline CDR1 reads LNHNV; CDR2 reads YYDKDF (reference sequence). CDR3 amino acids: CATNPDRSGANVLTF. CDR3 in DNA: TGTGCCACCAACCCCGACAGGTCTGGGGCCAACGTCCTGACTTTC.